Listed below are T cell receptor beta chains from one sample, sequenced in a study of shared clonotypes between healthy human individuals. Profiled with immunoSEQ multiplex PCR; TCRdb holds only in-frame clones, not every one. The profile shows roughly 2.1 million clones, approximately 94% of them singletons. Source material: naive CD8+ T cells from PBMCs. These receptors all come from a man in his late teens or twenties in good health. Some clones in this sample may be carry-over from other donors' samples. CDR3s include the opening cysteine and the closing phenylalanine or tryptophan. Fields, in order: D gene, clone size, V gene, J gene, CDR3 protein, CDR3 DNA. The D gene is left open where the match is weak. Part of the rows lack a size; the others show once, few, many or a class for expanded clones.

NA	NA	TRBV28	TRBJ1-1	CASSLVRARGTEAFF	TGTGCCAGCAGTTTAGTGAGGGCGAGGGGCACTGAAGCTTTCTTT
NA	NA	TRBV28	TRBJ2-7	CASTPDAGVNEQYF	TGTGCCAGCACCCCTGATGCGGGTGTGAACGAGCAGTACTTC
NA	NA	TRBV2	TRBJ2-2	CATRETTNTGELFF	TGTGCCACGAGAGAAACCACGAACACCGGGGAGCTGTTTTTT
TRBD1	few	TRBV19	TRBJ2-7	CASSWTGPYEQYF	TGTGCCAGTAGCTGGACAGGGCCCTACGAGCAGTACTTC
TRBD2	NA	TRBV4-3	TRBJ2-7	CASSQDRGETLHEQYF	TGCGCCAGCAGCCAAGATCGGGGGGAAACGCTTCACGAGCAGTACTTC
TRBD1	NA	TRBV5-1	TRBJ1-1	CASSAARTGRVIEAFF	TGCGCCAGCAGCGCCGCCCGGACAGGCAGGGTTATTGAAGCTTTCTTT
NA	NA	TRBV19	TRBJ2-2	CASSTFGGTGELFF	TGTGCCAGTAGCACCTTTGGGGGCACCGGGGAGCTGTTTTTT
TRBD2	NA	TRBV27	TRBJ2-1	CASKIAGDNEQFF	TGTGCCAGCAAAATAGCGGGAGACAATGAGCAGTTCTTC
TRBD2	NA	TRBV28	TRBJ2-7	CASIALGVAGGPTFYEQYF	TGTGCCAGCATCGCTTTGGGAGTAGCGGGAGGGCCCACCTTCTACGAGCAGTACTTC
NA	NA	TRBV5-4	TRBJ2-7	CASSLFVWSEQYF	TGTGCCAGCAGCTTGTTCGTTTGGAGCGAGCAGTACTTC
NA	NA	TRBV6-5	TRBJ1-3	CASSPNHEGGNTIYF	TGTGCCAGCAGTCCGAACCACGAGGGGGGAAACACCATATATTTT
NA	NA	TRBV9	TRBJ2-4	CASSPEGGVAKNIQYF	TGTGCCAGCAGCCCAGAGGGCGGGGTAGCCAAAAACATTCAGTACTTC
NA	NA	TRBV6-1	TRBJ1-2	CASSEGIGGRTTVGYGYTF	TGTGCCAGCAGTGAAGGGATCGGGGGGCGAACCACGGTCGGGTATGGCTACACCTTC
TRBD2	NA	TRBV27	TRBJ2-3	CASSPQSRLAGGGDTQYF	TGTGCCAGCAGTCCCCAATCTAGACTAGCGGGAGGTGGAGATACGCAGTATTTT
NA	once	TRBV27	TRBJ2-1	CASSPRGAGRGDEQFF	TGTGCCAGCAGCCCCCGGGGGGCTGGCAGGGGCGATGAGCAGTTCTTC
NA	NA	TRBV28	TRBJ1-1	CASSAPPGGEAFF	TGTGCCAGCAGTGCCCCACCCGGGGGGGAAGCTTTCTTT
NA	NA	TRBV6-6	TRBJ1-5	CATAEGYSNQPQHF	TGTGCCACCGCCGAGGGGTATAGCAATCAGCCCCAGCATTTT
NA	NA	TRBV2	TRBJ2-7	CASSAAPGLGSYEQYF	TGTGCCAGCAGCGCAGCCCCGGGACTTGGATCGTACGAGCAGTACTTC
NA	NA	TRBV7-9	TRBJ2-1	CASSSGRINEQFF	TGTGCCAGCAGCTCCGGAAGGATCAATGAGCAGTTCTTC
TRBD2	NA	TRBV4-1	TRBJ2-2	CASSLRKGLAGTNTGELFF	TGCGCCAGCAGCCTTAGAAAGGGACTAGCGGGAACGAACACCGGGGAGCTGTTTTTT
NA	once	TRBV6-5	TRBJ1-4	CASSYSRGEREEKLFF	TGTGCCAGCAGTTACTCTAGAGGGGAGAGAGAAGAAAAACTGTTTTTT
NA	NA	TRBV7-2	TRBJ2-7	CASQVTGEQYF	TGTGCCAGCCAAGTAACCGGCGAGCAGTACTTC
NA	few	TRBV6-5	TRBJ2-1	CASSIQARTDNEQFF	TGTGCCAGCAGTATTCAGGCAAGGACAGACAATGAGCAGTTCTTC
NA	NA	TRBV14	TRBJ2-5	CASSQALAGWETQYF	TGTGCCAGCAGCCAAGCCCTCGCAGGGTGGGAGACCCAGTACTTC
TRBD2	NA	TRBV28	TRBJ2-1	CASTYRTSGGSEQFF	TGTGCCAGCACCTACCGAACTAGCGGGGGTAGTGAGCAGTTCTTC
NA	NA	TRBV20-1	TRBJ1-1	CSAGGNTEAFF	TGCAGTGCAGGGGGGAACACTGAAGCTTTCTTT
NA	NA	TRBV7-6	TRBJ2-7	CASSPGTRAYEQYF	TGTGCCAGCAGCCCCGGGACAAGGGCCTACGAGCAGTACTTC
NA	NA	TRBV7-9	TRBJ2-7	CASSLWNPPGAYEQYF	TGTGCCAGCAGCTTATGGAACCCGCCCGGTGCCTACGAGCAGTACTTC
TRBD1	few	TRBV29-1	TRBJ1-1	CSVDRENEAFF	TGCAGCGTGGACAGGGAGAATGAAGCTTTCTTT
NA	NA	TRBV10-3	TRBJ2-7	CAISDEGVRYEQYF	TGTGCCATCAGTGACGAGGGGGTCCGCTACGAGCAGTACTTC
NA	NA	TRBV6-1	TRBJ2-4	CASSGEQSGYTGAKNIQYF	TGTGCCAGCAGTGGAGAACAGTCCGGGTATACCGGTGCCAAAAACATTCAGTACTTC
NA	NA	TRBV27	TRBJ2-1	CASSLGSSYNEQFF	TGTGCCAGCAGTTTAGGGAGCTCCTACAATGAGCAGTTCTTC
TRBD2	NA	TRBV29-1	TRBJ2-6	CSARLVGSGRAGANVLTF	TGCAGCGCGCGCCTCGTGGGCAGCGGGAGGGCTGGGGCCAACGTCCTGACTTTC
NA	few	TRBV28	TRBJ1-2	CASSLSLGEDPLGYTF	TGTGCCAGCAGTTTAAGCTTGGGAGAGGACCCCCTTGGCTACACCTTC
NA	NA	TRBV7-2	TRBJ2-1	CASSLGAATYNEQFF	TGTGCCAGCAGCTTAGGGGCTGCCACCTACAATGAGCAGTTCTTC
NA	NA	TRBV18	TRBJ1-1	CASSPSGEFPEAFF	TGTGCCAGCTCACCATCTGGGGAATTCCCTGAAGCTTTCTTT
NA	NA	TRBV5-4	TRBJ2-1	CASSLYWNEQFF	TGTGCCAGCAGCTTGTATTGGAATGAGCAGTTCTTC
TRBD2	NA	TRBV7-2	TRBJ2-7	CASSLLAGGVHEQYF	TGTGCCAGCAGTTTATTAGCGGGAGGGGTACACGAGCAGTACTTC
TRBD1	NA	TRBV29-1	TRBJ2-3	CSVEVLGGSWGQTTDTQYF	TGCAGCGTTGAAGTTCTAGGGGGATCGTGGGGACAGACCACAGATACGCAGTATTTT
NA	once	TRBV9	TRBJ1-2	CASSASQGKGNYGYTF	TGTGCCAGCAGCGCGAGCCAGGGAAAGGGGAACTATGGCTACACCTTC
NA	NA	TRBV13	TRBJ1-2	CASSFRDNHYTF	TGTGCCAGCAGCTTTCGGGACAACCACTACACCTTC